This TCR beta chain was obtained from a study of identical twins. On this clonotype: The antigen is unknown.

Unique molecular identifiers were in the cDNA, with template-switch universal primer binding. TCRdb called the 5' RACE reads again in MiXCR, with one record for every CDR3 protein. This sample yields 690,000 or so distinct CDR3 sequences, of which 8.5% to 9.5% are seen a single time; 0.85% to 1% belongs to the top ten. Study observations and caveats: Weaker excess twin sharing was seen among beta out-of-frame sequences.

The same sample was also used in a study of yellow fever vaccine responses in identical twins.

Sequences were obtained from PBMCs. The receptor comes from a woman between 18 and 30 years old in good health.

The CDR3 DNA follows: TGTGCCAGCAGCAGAAGGACTAGCGGGAGAGCAGAGACCCAGTACTTC. Translation gives CASSRRTSGRAETQYF. The chain joins TRBV7-6 to TRBJ2-5; TRBD2 matches at 13 bases. Trimming at V came to 5 bases and at J to 4 bases, leaving 7 bases not matched to a gene. From germline, CDR1 is SGHVS and CDR2 FNYEAQ. CDR3 length: 16 residues.